This T cell receptor (beta chain) was obtained from a study of blood T cell repertoires in COVID-19. For the study at large: The study drew acute and convalescent COVID-19 samples from the United States, Italy and Spain.

In the authors' methods: Estimation of nucleated cell counts was performed using reference gene primer amplification. Measured with immunoSEQ multiplex PCR; TCRdb has only the in-frame clones, and not every one. V and J calls and clone size are copied from that table; D and trimming were computed from the DNA. Of tens of thousands of clones in the sample, approximately 90% were seen once. Germline loops: CDR1 LNHDA, CDR2 SQIVND (reference sequence). The CDR3 is 15 amino acids. V shed 4 bases and J 7 bases; nucleotides not matched to a gene: 7. The clonotype comes from a human donor in a cohort sampled during active COVID-19. What was sequenced was peripheral blood. The chain is built from TRBV19 and TRBJ1-6, with TRBD1 identical over 7 bases. DNA of the CDR3: TGTGCCAGTAGTACGGACCACAGGGGCAATTCACCCCTCCACTTT. This gives the protein CASSTDHRGNSPLHF.